This T cell receptor beta chain came from a study of blood T cell repertoires in COVID-19. Across the study: From T cells, B-cell-depleted T cells, or PBMCs came the material, which was cDNA or gDNA.

Methods used by the authors: Nucleated cell counts were estimated from reference gene primer amplification. Data came from immunoSEQ multiplex PCR; TCRdb stores just in-frame clones and leaves some out. V, J and clone size are taken as reported in that table, and D and trimming were inferred from the DNA itself. The data show tens of thousands of clones, approximately 84% seen once. The CDR3 contains 12 residues. CDR1 is MRHNA and CDR2 is SNTAGT in the germline V gene. The V end was cut by 2 bases, the J end by 9 bases, with 11 bases between. Sequenced: peripheral blood. This chain joins TRBV6-4 and TRBJ2-7, with D perhaps matching TRBD1 (5 bases). This receptor was identified in a human donor with active COVID-19. The donor label of this sample is uncertain. In nucleotides, the CDR3 is TGTGCCAGCAGTGACATCAGAACAGGGCAGTACTTC. Protein: CASSDIRTGQYF.